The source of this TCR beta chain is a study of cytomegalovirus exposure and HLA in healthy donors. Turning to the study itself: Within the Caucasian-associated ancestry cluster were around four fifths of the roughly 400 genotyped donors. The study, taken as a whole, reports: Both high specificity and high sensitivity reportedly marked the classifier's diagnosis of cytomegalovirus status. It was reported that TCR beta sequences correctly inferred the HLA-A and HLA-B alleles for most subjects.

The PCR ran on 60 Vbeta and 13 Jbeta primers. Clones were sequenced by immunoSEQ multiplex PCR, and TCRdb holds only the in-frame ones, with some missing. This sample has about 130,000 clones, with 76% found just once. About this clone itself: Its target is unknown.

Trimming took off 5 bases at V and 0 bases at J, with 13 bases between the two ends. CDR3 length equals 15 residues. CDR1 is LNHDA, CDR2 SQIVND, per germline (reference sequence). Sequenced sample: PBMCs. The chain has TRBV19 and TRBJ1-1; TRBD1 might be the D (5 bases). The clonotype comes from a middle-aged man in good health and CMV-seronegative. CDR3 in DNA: TGTGCCAGTAGTCCAGGGAACCTCATGAACACTGAAGCTTTCTTT. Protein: CASSPGNLMNTEAFF. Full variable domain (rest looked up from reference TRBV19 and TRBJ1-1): DGGITQSPKYLFRKEGQNVTLSCEQNLNHDAMYWYRQDPGQGLRLIYYSQIVNDFQKGDIAEGYSVSREKKESFPLTVTSAQKNPTAFYLCASSPGNLMNTEAFFGQGTRLTVV.